This T cell receptor beta chain derives from a study of OX40 agonist ivuxolimab in advanced cancers. Turning to this clone: Its target is unknown.

Using immunoSEQ multiplex PCR, the repertoire was profiled, and TCRdb retains in-frame clones only, with some absent. The table records approximately 75,000 clones, roughly 78% of them present only once. Findings of the study overall: Antigen targets of the expanded peripheral T cells went undetermined.

Germline CDR1 and CDR2: SGDLS and YYNGEE. V gave up 3 bases and J gave up 4 bases; unmatched junction bases: 12. This CDR3 contains 18 residues. The source was CD4+ or CD8+ T cells sorted from blood, collected in a trial of the OX40 agonist ivuxolimab. The chain has TRBV9 and TRBJ2-1, with TRBD2 matching over 11 bases. The TCR was taken from an adult with an advanced solid tumor such as melanoma, head and neck, liver or kidney cancer. The CDR3 DNA follows: TGTGCCAGCAGCGATCCTTCTAGCGGGAGGCCCATTTACAATGAGCAGTTCTTC. Protein: CASSDPSSGRPIYNEQFF. The whole variable domain, filled in from reference TRBV9 and TRBJ2-1, reads DSGVTQTPKHLITATGQRVTLRCSPRSGDLSVYWYQQSLDQGLQFLIQYYNGEERAKGNILERFSAQQFPDLHSELNLSSLELGDSALYFCASSDPSSGRPIYNEQFFGPGTRLTVL.